One TCR beta chain is described in this entry. Its antigen is currently unknown. This record belongs to a study of T cell responses to AZD1222 COVID-19 vaccine. Study-level background: Doses given second, at about 4 or about 12 weeks, were pooled. Overall study results and limits: Receipt of two AZD1222 doses was followed by a rise in Spike-specific TCR breadth and depth. Baseline serostatus was positive in only six AZD1222 recipients. Clonal diversity was possibly underestimated, and the donors were mostly white British, with more females.

Clones were sequenced by immunoSEQ multiplex PCR, and TCRdb holds only the in-frame ones, with some missing. Among around 70,000 clones listed, 70% to 90% were seen once. V lost 1 base to trimming and J lost 1 base, with 5 bases between them. The length of the CDR3 is 14 residues. Germline V gene sequence: CDR1 LNHNV, CDR2 YYDKDF (reference sequence). This sequence joins TRBV15 and TRBJ1-5; D unresolved. This TCR derives from an adult in good health. Sequenced material: peripheral blood, taken on day 0 of AZD1222 vaccination. The CDR3 loop is CATSRAVSNQPQHF. Here the CDR3 DNA reads TGTGCCACCAGCAGAGCGGTGAGCAATCAGCCCCAGCATTTT. The full variable domain, with the rest looked up from reference TRBV15 and TRBJ1-5, is DAMVIQNPRYQVTQFGKPVTLSCSQTLNHNVMYWYQQKSSQAPKLLFHYYDKDFNNEADTPDNFQSRRPNTSFCFLDIRSPGLGDTAMYLCATSRAVSNQPQHFGDGTRLSIL.